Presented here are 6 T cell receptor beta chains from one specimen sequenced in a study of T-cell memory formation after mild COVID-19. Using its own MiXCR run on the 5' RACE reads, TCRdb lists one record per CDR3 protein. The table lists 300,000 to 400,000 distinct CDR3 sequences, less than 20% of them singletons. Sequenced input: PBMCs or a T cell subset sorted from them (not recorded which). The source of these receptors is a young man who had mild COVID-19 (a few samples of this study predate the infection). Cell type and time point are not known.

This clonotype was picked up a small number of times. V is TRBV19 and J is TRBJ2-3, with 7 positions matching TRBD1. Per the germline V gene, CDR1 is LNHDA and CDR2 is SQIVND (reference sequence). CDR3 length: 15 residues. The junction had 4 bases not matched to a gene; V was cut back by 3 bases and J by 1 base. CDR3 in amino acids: CASSISQGGTDTQYF. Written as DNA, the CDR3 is TGTGCCAGTAGTATCTCCCAGGGGGGCACAGATACGCAGTATTTT.

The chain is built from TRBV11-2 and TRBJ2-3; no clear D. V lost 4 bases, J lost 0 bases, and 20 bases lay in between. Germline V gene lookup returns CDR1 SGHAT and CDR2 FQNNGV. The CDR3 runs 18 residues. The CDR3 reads CASSSDVTTYTSTDTQYF. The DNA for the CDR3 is TGTGCCAGCAGCTCCGATGTGACCACATACACTAGCACAGATACGCAGTATTTT.

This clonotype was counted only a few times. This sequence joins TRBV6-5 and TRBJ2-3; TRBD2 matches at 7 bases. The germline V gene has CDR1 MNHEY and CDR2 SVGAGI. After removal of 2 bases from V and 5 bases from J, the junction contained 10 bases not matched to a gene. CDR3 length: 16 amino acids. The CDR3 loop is CASSYTPGLSVDTQYF. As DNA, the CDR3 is TGTGCCAGCAGTTACACACCGGGACTATCGGTAGATACGCAGTATTTT.

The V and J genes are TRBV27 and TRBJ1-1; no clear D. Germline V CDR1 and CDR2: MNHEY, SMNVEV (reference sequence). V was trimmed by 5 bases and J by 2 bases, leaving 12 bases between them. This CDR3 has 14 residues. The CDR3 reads CASSAFSGNTEAFF. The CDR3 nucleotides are TGTGCCAGCAGTGCCTTCTCTGGTAACACTGAAGCTTTCTTT.

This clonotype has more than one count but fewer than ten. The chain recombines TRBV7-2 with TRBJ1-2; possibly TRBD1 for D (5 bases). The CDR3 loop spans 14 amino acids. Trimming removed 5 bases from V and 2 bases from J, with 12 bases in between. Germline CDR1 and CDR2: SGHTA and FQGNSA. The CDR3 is CASSPGGRNYGYTF. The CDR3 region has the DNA TGTGCCAGCAGCCCCGGGGGACGGAACTATGGCTACACCTTC. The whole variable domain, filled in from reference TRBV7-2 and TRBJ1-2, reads GAGVSQSPSNKVTEKGKDVELRCDPISGHTALYWYRQSLGQGLEFLIYFQGNSAPDKSGLPSDRFSAERTGGSVSTLTIQRTQQEDSAVYLCASSPGGRNYGYTFGSGTRLTVV.

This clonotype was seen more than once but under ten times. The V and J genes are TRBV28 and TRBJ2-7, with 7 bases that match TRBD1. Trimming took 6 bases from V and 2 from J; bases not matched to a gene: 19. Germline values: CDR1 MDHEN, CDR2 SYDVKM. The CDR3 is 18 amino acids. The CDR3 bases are TGTGCCAGCAGCTCCTCTATAGTCCACAGGGGCGCCGCCTACGAGCAGTACGTC. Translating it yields CASSSSIVHRGAAYEQYV.